This paragraph covers one T cell receptor beta chain sequence. What it recognizes is unknown. The germline V and J ends were trimmed by 3 bases and 7 bases, with 10 bases remaining between them. The CDR3 has 13 residues. Before sequencing took place, the ViraFEST assay used viral peptide pools to expand antigen-specific CD4+ T cells. Subsequent to a culture period of under twelve days, CD4+ T cells were isolated. The data derive from a study of vaccination effects on CD4 cells after COVID-19. Turning to the study itself: Participants completed two doses of the BNT162b2 or mRNA-1273 vaccine.

TCRdb's copy holds only in-frame clones and misses some; the assay was immunoSEQ multiplex PCR. Of roughly 50,000 clones listed, around 75% were seen once; the top ten hold 2% to 3%. Broader study findings: Healthy vaccinees' vaccine-induced clones included only 1 of 255 that recognized common cold coronaviruses.

The starting material was CD4+ T cells from PBMCs cultured with HCoV-229E spike peptides, obtained before COVID-19 vaccination. The sequence was collected from a human donor who received a COVID-19 vaccine. This chain joins TRBV12-3 or TRBV12-4 and TRBJ2-4, with D possibly matching TRBD1 (6 bases). The CDR3 loop is CASSFVQGNIQYF. Written as DNA, the CDR3 is TGTGCCAGCAGTTTTGTTCAGGGGAACATTCAGTACTTC.